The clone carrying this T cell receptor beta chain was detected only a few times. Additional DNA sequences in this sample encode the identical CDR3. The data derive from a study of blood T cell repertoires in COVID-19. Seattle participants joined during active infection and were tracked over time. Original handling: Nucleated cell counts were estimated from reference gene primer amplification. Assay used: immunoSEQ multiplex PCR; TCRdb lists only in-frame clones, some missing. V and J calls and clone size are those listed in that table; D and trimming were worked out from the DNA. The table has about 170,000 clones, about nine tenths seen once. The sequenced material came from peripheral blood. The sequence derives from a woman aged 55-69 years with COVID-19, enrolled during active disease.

The CDR3 sequence: CASSITGSSYEQYF. CDR3 in DNA: TGTGCCAGTAGTATCACAGGATCATCCTACGAGCAGTACTTC. The chain recombines TRBV19 with TRBJ2-7; a possible D gene is TRBD1 (5 bases). CDR1 is LNHDA, CDR2 SQIVND, per germline (reference sequence). Trimming shortened V by 3 bases and J by 1 base, and 10 bases separated the two germline ends. There are 14 residues in the CDR3.